A selection of T cell receptor beta chains follows, all from one sample in a study of persistence of HIV-infected CD4 T cells. Antigen specificity for these receptors is unknown. The assay was immunoSEQ multiplex PCR, and TCRdb's table has in-frame clones only and misses some. Here the sample spans 35,000 to 55,000 clones, roughly nine tenths being singletons. The source was CD4+ T cells sorted from PBMCs after approximately 20-hour stimulation, collected from a patient who received antiretroviral therapy. All receptors come from an adult woman with HIV who was CMV-seropositive. Each CDR3 is given without its conserved first and last residue. A clone size is listed for some rows: how often the clone was seen (once, few, many), or a class if it is expanded.

j_call v_call clone_size cdr3_aa
TRBJ2-2 TRBV15 . ATTESNTGELF
TRBJ1-6 TRBV19 once ASTLTGAYNSPLH
TRBJ1-2 TRBV6-5 . ASSRQGVYGYT
TRBJ1-2 TRBV29-1 . SVDVTGDYGYT
TRBJ1-1 TRBV5-4 . ASSLGVQGRSEAF
TRBJ1-5 TRBV30 once AWSGGIGQPQH
TRBJ2-2 TRBV5-1 . ASSLGSANTGELF
TRBJ2-6 TRBV12-5 . ASVYILDQAPGANVLT
TRBJ1-2 TRBV9 . ASSVNSNYGYT
TRBJ1-2 TRBV6-2/TRBV6-3 . ASSYRDRGSGYT
TRBJ1-2 TRBV19 . ASSIDSDLGYT
TRBJ2-7 TRBV7-8 . ASSFGGGGPGYEQY
TRBJ2-2 TRBV6-2/TRBV6-3 . ASSYSRGGQGAMTGELF
TRBJ1-4 TRBV4-2 once ASSRQGETLEKLF
TRBJ2-7 TRBV15 once ATSRDPRGYEQY
TRBJ1-2 TRBV30 . AWSVNHVWAFRGGYT
TRBJ1-4 TRBV3-1/TRBV3-2 . ASSSSDRGPEKLF
TRBJ1-2 TRBV5-1 . ASSYGTGFGGYT
TRBJ1-6 TRBV5-1 . ASSLTGADNSPLH
TRBJ1-2 TRBV12-5 . ASGLGGYGYT
TRBJ2-3 TRBV5-1 . ASSEGLAGGPTDTQY
TRBJ2-7 TRBV6-6 . ASSYSGQGYEQY
TRBJ1-1 TRBV27 . ASSLYMLSPRGWTEAF